One sample yielded the 15 T cell receptor beta chains listed below, sequenced in a study of blood T cell repertoires in COVID-19. Profiled with immunoSEQ multiplex PCR; TCRdb holds only in-frame clones, not every one. The sample lists 150,000 or so clones, around four fifths occurring once. Sequencing used PBMCs or T cells enriched from blood (not recorded which). These receptors were collected from a woman aged 55-69 years who had recovered from COVID-19.

The chain joins TRBV28 to TRBJ1-5; no firm D call. CDR1 is MDHEN, CDR2 SYDVKM, per germline. The CDR3 extends over 14 amino acids. V dropped 2 bases and J dropped 8 bases, with 13 bases sitting between them. CDR3 bases: TGTGCCAGCAGTTTAGACCCATCTCAGGAGCCCCAGCATTTT. This sequence encodes CASSLDPSQEPQHF.

This chain links TRBV10-3 with TRBJ2-2; a weak D match, TRBD2 (6 bases). The CDR3 runs to 16 residues. Trimming removed 5 bases at V and 7 bases at J, with 20 bases between. In germline, CDR1 is ENHRY, CDR2 SYGVKD. CDR3 bases: TGTGCCATCAGTCCAGGGACTGGGGGGTCGGGCGGGGAGCTGTTTTTT. It specifies CAISPGTGGSGGELFF.

V gene TRBV5-1 combines with J gene TRBJ2-5; 8 bases are shared with TRBD1. The length of the CDR3 is 15 residues. Unmatched junction bases numbered 8, after V lost 4 bases and J lost 3 bases. CDR1 is SGHRS, CDR2 YFSETQ, per germline. In DNA, the CDR3 is TGCGCCAGCAGCACCCAGGGGGCCGGGAAAGAGACCCAGTACTTC. This translates into CASSTQGAGKETQYF.

In regard to this clone: At one of its ends the junction is not consistent with the germline gene, which may arise from a read error. The J gene is TRBJ1-1, the V gene TRBV11-2, with D possibly being TRBD1 (5 bases). The germline V gene has CDR1 SGHAT and CDR2 FQNNGV. The CDR3 contains 11 residues. The CDR3 DNA reads TGTGCCAGCAGCTTAGGGCCTTCTTGGACATTT. Its translation is CASSLGPSWTF.

This clone was picked up a small number of times. This rearrangement joins TRBV10-3 to TRBJ2-2; TRBD2 is a possible D gene (7 bases). The CDR3 spans 16 residues. V lost 4 bases and J 0 bases, leaving 12 bases between the germline ends. Germline loops: CDR1 ENHRY, CDR2 SYGVKD. CDR3 region: CAISGLGGPNTGELFF. As DNA, the CDR3 is TGTGCCATCAGTGGCCTGGGGGGGCCGAACACCGGGGAGCTGTTTTTT.

The chain employs TRBV6-5 and TRBJ2-3, with 8 bases matching TRBD1. V was clipped by 4 bases and J by 4 bases; unmatched bases: 10. Germline-derived CDR1 and CDR2 are MNHEY and SVGAGI. The CDR3 totals 16 residues. CDR3 loop: CASSLRTGFYSDTQYF. CDR3 DNA sequence: TGTGCCAGCAGTTTGCGGACAGGGTTTTATTCAGATACGCAGTATTTT.

The chain links TRBV6-4 to TRBJ1-2, with TRBD1 identical over 8 bases. Germline CDR1 is MRHNA and CDR2 is SNTAGT. V shed 7 bases and J 7 bases; nucleotides not matched to a gene: 17. The CDR3 extends over 16 amino acids. CDR3 amino acids: CASKPESRGQGGGYTF. The CDR3 coding sequence is TGTGCCAGCAAACCCGAAAGCCGAGGACAGGGCGGTGGCTACACCTTC.

A note on this clone: The same CDR3 arises from other DNA sequences in this sample as well. The chain employs TRBV5-1 and TRBJ2-1; possibly TRBD2 for D (6 bases). The germline V gene has CDR1 SGHRS and CDR2 YFSETQ. The CDR3 length is 15 residues. V was trimmed by 0 bases and J by 0 bases, leaving 7 bases between them. In DNA, the CDR3 is TGCGCCAGCAGCTTGGGCGGGAACTCCTACAATGAGCAGTTCTTC. It yields the protein CASSLGGNSYNEQFF. Looking up the rest from reference TRBV5-1 and TRBJ2-1 gives the full variable domain: KAGVTQTPRYLIKTRGQQVTLSCSPISGHRSVSWYQQTPGQGLQFLFEYFSETQRNKGNFPGRFSGRQFSNSRSEMNVSTLELGDSALYLCASSLGGNSYNEQFFGPGTRLTVL.

The chain is built from TRBV7-6 and TRBJ2-2, with D hard to call. The CDR3 contains 17 residues. Trimming removed 5 bases at V and 1 base at J, with 17 bases between. Germline lookup yields CDR1 SGHVS and CDR2 FNYEAQ. The CDR3 DNA sequence: TGTGCCAGCAGCAGCCTTCTTGATACTTGGAACACCGGGGAGCTGTTTTTT. Residues: CASSSLLDTWNTGELFF.

This chain connects TRBV7-2 to TRBJ2-7, with D perhaps TRBD1 (5 bases). CDR3 length equals 12 residues. The germline gives CDR1 SGHTA, CDR2 FQGNSA. The ends were cut back, 1 base at V and 9 bases at J, with 10 bases in the middle. CDR3 sequence reads: CASSLGQRAQYF. The CDR3 DNA is TGTGCCAGCAGCTTAGGACAGCGCGCGCAGTACTTC.

The genes are TRBV19 and TRBJ1-2; D is unresolved. Germline loops: CDR1 LNHDA, CDR2 SQIVND (reference sequence). V gave up 8 bases and J gave up 5 bases, with 15 bases separating them. The CDR3 has 13 amino acids. The CDR3 region is CASSLADPYGYTF. The CDR3 DNA sequence: TGTGCCAGTTCTCTCGCAGATCCTTATGGCTACACCTTC. Looking up the rest from reference TRBV19 and TRBJ1-2 gives the full variable domain: DGGITQSPKYLFRKEGQNVTLSCEQNLNHDAMYWYRQDPGQGLRLIYYSQIVNDFQKGDIAEGYSVSREKKESFPLTVTSAQKNPTAFYLCASSLADPYGYTFGSGTRLTVV.

The V call is TRBV7-2, the J call TRBJ2-5; TRBD2 matches 12 bases. The CDR3 contains 15 residues. Losses at the gene ends were 3 bases for V and 3 bases for J; bases not matched to a gene: 2. CDR1 and CDR2 (germline): SGHTA, FQGNSA. DNA for the CDR3: TGTGCCAGCAGCTTCCGGACTAGCGGGGAAGAGACCCAGTACTTC. Residues: CASSFRTSGEETQYF.

This clone showed up just a few times. The V gene is TRBV3-1 (or the pseudogene TRBV3-2), the J gene TRBJ2-1; TRBD2 agrees at 7 bases. Trimming cost V 1 base and J 6 bases; bases outside gene matches: 3. Germline CDR1 reads LGHDT; CDR2 reads YNNKEL (reference sequence). There are 14 residues in the CDR3. In nucleotides, the CDR3 is TGTGCCAGCAGCCAAGTCGGGGGGTCCAATGAGCAGTTCTTC. Its translation is CASSQVGGSNEQFF.

The V call is TRBV27, the J call TRBJ1-5; 10 bases align to TRBD1. Germline assignment: CDR1 MNHEY and CDR2 SMNVEV (reference sequence). The CDR3 spans 15 residues. The V gene end was trimmed by 8 bases and the J gene end by 4 bases; junction bases not matched to a gene: 8. As DNA, the CDR3 is TGTGCCAGCGGGATGACAGGGGGCTTAAATCAGCCCCAGCATTTT. Its translation is CASGMTGGLNQPQHF.

The chain joins TRBV29-1 to TRBJ2-5; TRBD1 agrees at 9 bases. J gave up 4 bases and V 8 bases, and 8 bases lay outside the gene matches. The CDR3 has 13 amino acids. Germline V gene sequence: CDR1 SQVTM, CDR2 ANQGSEA. The CDR3 is CSISNRGRETQYF. In DNA form, the CDR3 reads TGCAGCATTTCCAACAGGGGGCGAGAGACCCAGTACTTC.